The 28 T cell receptor beta chains given below trace back to one sample, sequenced in a study of blood T cell repertoires in COVID-19. Profiling relied on immunoSEQ multiplex PCR, and the TCRdb table lists in-frame clones only, not all of them. The sample lists 190,000 or so clones; just under 80% were seen once. Source material: peripheral blood. All receptors derive from a woman at least 80 years old with active or convalescent COVID-19.

In its sample, this clone was seen once. This sequence joins TRBV9 and TRBJ2-3, with 7 bases fitting TRBD1. After removal of 3 bases from V and 3 bases from J, the junction contained 13 bases not matched to a gene. The CDR3 runs to 17 residues. Germline CDR1 SGDLS, CDR2 YYNGEE. CDR3: CASSAPPTGWRTDTQYF. The CDR3 DNA sequence: TGTGCCAGCAGCGCTCCTCCGACAGGGTGGAGGACAGATACGCAGTATTTT.

The V gene is TRBV28, the J gene TRBJ1-6; 8 bases agree with TRBD1. The CDR3 sequence is 13 residues long. Germline loops: CDR1 MDHEN, CDR2 SYDVKM. With V trimmed by 9 bases and J by 5 bases, 3 bases remained unmatched. The CDR3 nucleotides are TGTGCCAGTAGGACAGGGAATAATTCACCCCTCCACTTT. Its protein product is CASRTGNNSPLHF. Supplemented by reference TRBV28 and TRBJ1-6, the full variable domain reads DVKVTQSSRYLVKRTGEKVFLECVQDMDHENMFWYRQDPGLGLRLIYFSYDVKMKEKGDIPEGYSVSREKKERFSLILESASTNQTSMYLCASRTGNNSPLHFGNGTRLTVT.

The rearrangement links TRBV19 to TRBJ1-2; D is uncertain. Germline-derived CDR1 and CDR2 are LNHDA and SQIVND (reference sequence). Trimming pared 4 bases from V and 8 bases from J, leaving 8 bases between. This CDR3 is 11 amino acids long. The CDR3 DNA reads TGTGCCAGTAGTAGGCCGGGAGGCTACACCTTC. Protein: CASSRPGGYTF.

This chain joins TRBV12-3 or TRBV12-4 and TRBJ2-1; D perhaps matches TRBD2 (6 bases). The CDR3 consists of 13 residues. Trimming pared 1 base from V and 9 bases from J, leaving 10 bases between. CDR3 in amino acids: CASSLGYGGEQFF. The DNA for the CDR3 is TGTGCCAGCAGTTTAGGTTACGGGGGTGAGCAGTTCTTC.

The chain uses TRBV27 and TRBJ1-6; possible D gene TRBD1, 6 bases. CDR1 is MNHEY, CDR2 SMNVEV, per germline (reference sequence). The CDR3 totals 15 residues. Between the trimmed V and J ends, which lost 1 base and 5 bases, there was a span of 9 bases. Here the CDR3 reads CASSLLGQHNSPLHF. CDR3 bases: TGTGCCAGCAGTTTATTAGGACAGCATAATTCACCCCTCCACTTT.

The V call is TRBV7-2, the J call TRBJ2-7; 10 bases line up with TRBD1. V trimming: 4 bases; J trimming: 1 base; junction bases outside the gene matches: 4. The germline gives CDR1 SGHTA, CDR2 FQGNSA. This CDR3 has 15 residues. DNA for the CDR3: TGTGCCAGCAGCTCAAGACAGGGGGCATCCTACGAGCAGTACTTC. Translation: CASSSRQGASYEQYF.

The rearrangement uses TRBV18 and TRBJ1-3; perhaps TRBD1 as D (6 bases). V lost 0 bases and J 4 bases, leaving 16 bases between the germline ends. Germline V gene data show CDR1 as KGHSH and CDR2 as LQKENI. This CDR3 spans 17 amino acids. CDR3 sequence reads: CASSPPITRGSGNTIYF. The CDR3 DNA reads TGTGCCAGCTCACCACCGATTACCAGGGGTTCGGGAAACACCATATATTTT.

The chain links TRBV27 to TRBJ2-7, with 14 bases lining up with TRBD2. Germline V gives CDR1 MNHEY, CDR2 SMNVEV (reference sequence). The J segment lost 4 bases and the V segment lost 5 bases, leaving 7 bases of the junction unmatched. CDR3 length equals 16 residues. The CDR3 sequence: CASSPGLAGGPYEQYF. The CDR3 DNA follows: TGTGCCAGCAGTCCCGGACTAGCGGGGGGACCGTACGAGCAGTACTTC.

J is TRBJ1-2 and V is TRBV5-4; 11 bases agree with TRBD1. The V gene's germline CDR1 is SGHNT and CDR2 YYREEE (reference sequence). The trim removed 7 bases at V and 3 bases at J, leaving 5 bases unmatched. CDR3 length equals 14 residues. DNA of the CDR3: TGTGCCAGCTTGAGGGGACAGGGGGACTATGGCTACACCTTC. It specifies CASLRGQGDYGYTF.

This chain connects TRBV29-1 to TRBJ2-3; D is possibly TRBD2 (5 bases). V lost 4 bases and J lost 2, with 13 bases in between. This CDR3 is built from 14 residues. CDR1 is SQVTM, CDR2 ANQGSEA, per germline. The CDR3 loop is CSVVDSLSTDTQYF. DNA for the CDR3: TGCAGCGTTGTGGACTCTCTCTCCACAGATACGCAGTATTTT.

The CDR3 DNA follows: TGTGCCAGCGCCCTGGGCGGGAGAGATCAGCCCCAGCATTTT. Translating it yields CASALGGRDQPQHF. The chain recombines TRBV6-5 with TRBJ1-5; no clear D. Germline lookup yields CDR1 MNHEY and CDR2 SVGAGI. The CDR3 has 14 amino acids. Deletions cut 8 bases from V and 5 bases from J, with 16 bases between.

The chain links TRBV27 to TRBJ2-7; D remains unclear. V gave up 4 bases and J gave up 1 base, with 17 bases separating them. The CDR3 is 16 amino acids. CDR1 and CDR2 (germline): MNHEY, SMNVEV (reference sequence). CDR3 in amino acids: CASSWRPQKRSYEQYF. In DNA, the CDR3 is TGTGCCAGCAGTTGGCGGCCACAAAAGAGGTCCTACGAGCAGTACTTC.

The chain uses TRBV10-3 and TRBJ1-2; 7 bases map to TRBD1. This CDR3 has 18 residues. Germline loops: CDR1 ENHRY, CDR2 SYGVKD. J lost 4 bases, V lost 6 bases, and 20 bases had no gene match. The DNA of the CDR3 is TGTGCCATCAGGGTAACCGGGACAGCCAACCAGTATGGCTATGGCTACACCTTC. Its protein is CAIRVTGTANQYGYGYTF.

The V gene is TRBV5-5, the J gene TRBJ2-6; D is perhaps TRBD2 (5 bases). CDR1 and CDR2 from the germline V gene are SGHKS and YYEKEE (reference sequence). V dropped 0 bases and J dropped 2 bases, with 6 bases sitting between them. This CDR3 comprises 15 residues. The CDR3 here is CASSLGRTGANVLTF. The CDR3 DNA reads as TGTGCCAGCAGCTTGGGGAGGACTGGGGCCAACGTCCTGACTTTC. Drawing the rest from reference TRBV5-5 and TRBJ2-6, the complete variable domain is DAGVTQSPTHLIKTRGQQVTLRCSPISGHKSVSWYQQVLGQGPQFIFQYYEKEERGRGNFPDRFSARQFPNYSSELNVNALLLGDSALYLCASSLGRTGANVLTFGAGSRLTVL.

The gene calls are TRBV7-9 and TRBJ1-1; 9 bases line up with TRBD1. The germline V gene encodes CDR1 SEHNR and CDR2 FQNEAQ (reference sequence). The J segment lost 4 bases and the V segment lost 4 bases, leaving 7 bases of the junction unmatched. There are 15 residues in the CDR3. CDR3 sequence: CASSWGQGEGTEAFF. The CDR3 DNA sequence: TGTGCCAGCAGCTGGGGACAGGGTGAGGGCACTGAAGCTTTCTTT. The complete variable domain, with remaining parts taken from reference TRBV7-9 and TRBJ1-1, reads DTGVSQNPRHKITKRGQNVTFRCDPISEHNRLYWYRQTLGQGPEFLTYFQNEAQLEKSRLLSDRFSAERPKGSFSTLEIQRTEQGDSAMYLCASSWGQGEGTEAFFGQGTRLTVV.

The V gene is TRBV5-1, the J gene TRBJ2-5; 11 nucleotides line up with TRBD2. This CDR3 is 19 amino acids long. The germline CDR1 and CDR2 sequences are SGHRS and YFSETQ. With V trimmed by 4 bases and J by 4 bases, 18 bases remained unmatched. CDR3 sequence (DNA): TGCGCCAGCAGCCCGAATCCACCCGGTGCTAGCGGGGGGATAGAGACCCAGTACTTC. It is translated as CASSPNPPGASGGIETQYF. Variable domain in full (rest from reference TRBV5-1 and TRBJ2-5): KAGVTQTPRYLIKTRGQQVTLSCSPISGHRSVSWYQQTPGQGLQFLFEYFSETQRNKGNFPGRFSGRQFSNSRSEMNVSTLELGDSALYLCASSPNPPGASGGIETQYFGPGTRLLVL.

V is TRBV5-6 and J is TRBJ1-3, with TRBD1 identical over 9 bases. V was clipped by 6 bases and J by 4 bases; unmatched bases: 2. The length of the CDR3 is 13 residues. The germline V gene has CDR1 SGHDT and CDR2 YYEEEE. DNA for the CDR3: TGTGCCAGCAAGGGACAGGGCGGAAACACCATATATTTT. Translated: CASKGQGGNTIYF.

The rearrangement uses TRBV4-3 and TRBJ2-5; D might be TRBD2 (6 bases). Germline-derived CDR1 and CDR2 are LGHNA and YSLEER. The V end lost 1 base, the J end lost 4 bases, and 7 bases lay between the germline ends. The CDR3 contains 13 residues. This chain's CDR3 is CASSQVGGETQYF. CDR3 DNA: TGCGCCAGCAGCCAAGTGGGAGGAGAGACCCAGTACTTC.

This chain joins TRBV5-8 and TRBJ2-2; TRBD1 matches 8 bases. V dropped 0 bases and J dropped 7; count of bases not matched to a gene: 5. The CDR3 is made up of 15 amino acids. Germline CDR1 and CDR2: SGHTS and YDEGEE. This CDR3 is CASSLGTDRGGELFF. The CDR3 nucleotides read TGTGCCAGCAGCTTGGGGACCGACAGGGGCGGGGAGCTGTTTTTT.

Here the CDR3 reads CASSYHYQETQYF. CDR3 coding DNA: TGTGCCAGCAGTTACCATTACCAAGAGACCCAGTACTTC. The chain couples TRBV6-5 to TRBJ2-5; unclear D gene. This CDR3 is built from 13 residues. Germline-derived CDR1 and CDR2 are MNHEY and SVGAGI. V lost 2 bases, J lost 0 bases, and 4 bases lay in between.

The chain links TRBV3-1 (or the pseudogene TRBV3-2) to TRBJ2-5, with unresolved D. The CDR3 consists of 13 residues. V gave up 2 bases and J gave up 0 bases, with 4 bases separating them. Germline values: CDR1 LGHDT, CDR2 YNNKEL (reference sequence). The CDR3: CASSQRYQETQYF. DNA of the CDR3: TGTGCCAGCAGCCAACGGTACCAAGAGACCCAGTACTTC.

The chain combines TRBV4-2 with TRBJ2-1; no definite D call. CDR3 size: 15 residues. Germline V gene sequence: CDR1 LGHNA, CDR2 YNFKEQ. V gave up 4 bases and J gave up 0 bases, with 10 bases separating them. The CDR3 DNA sequence: TGTGCCAGCAGCCTTTTCTACCGCTCCTACAATGAGCAGTTCTTC. Translated, it gives CASSLFYRSYNEQFF.

The rearrangement joins TRBV16 to TRBJ1-2; D remains ambiguous. CDR1 is KGHSY and CDR2 is FQNENV in the germline V gene. The CDR3 has 14 amino acids. V gave up 0 bases and J gave up 6 bases, with 11 bases separating them. CDR3 amino acids: CASSQSRESDGYTF. CDR3 DNA: TGTGCCAGCAGCCAATCAAGAGAGAGCGATGGCTACACCTTC.

This chain links TRBV28 with TRBJ1-6; TRBD1 is a possible D gene (5 bases). Per the germline V gene, CDR1 is MDHEN and CDR2 is SYDVKM. V shed 2 bases and J shed 5 bases, with 16 bases lying between them. There are 17 residues in the CDR3. The chain's CDR3 is CASSLLGRRLNNSPLHF. The DNA for the CDR3 is TGTGCCAGCAGTTTACTGGGGCGGCGGCTAAATAATTCACCCCTCCACTTT.

V and J are TRBV19 and TRBJ1-2; a possible D gene is TRBD1 (6 bases). Germline loops: CDR1 LNHDA, CDR2 SQIVND (reference sequence). The CDR3 covers 14 residues. V was pared by 9 bases and J by 6 bases, with 20 bases between. CDR3 nucleotide sequence: TGTGCCAGCCGGAACAGGGTTGCGGGTCATGGCTACACCTTC. It translates to CASRNRVAGHGYTF.

The chain couples TRBV5-6 to TRBJ2-5; TRBD1 agrees at 9 bases. Germline CDR1 reads SGHDT; CDR2 reads YYEEEE. The length of the CDR3 is 18 residues. J was trimmed by 7 bases and V by 0 bases; bases with no gene match: 16. The CDR3 bases are TGTGCCAGCAGCTTGGCCGCTGGGACAGGGCTTTTTCCGGGGACCCAGTACTTC. It encodes CASSLAAGTGLFPGTQYF. The whole variable domain, remainder taken from reference TRBV5-6 and TRBJ2-5, is DAGVTQSPTHLIKTRGQQVTLRCSPKSGHDTVSWYQQALGQGPQFIFQYYEEEERQRGNFPDRFSGHQFPNYSSELNVNALLLGDSALYLCASSLAAGTGLFPGTQYFGPGTRLLVL.

The J gene is TRBJ2-7, the V gene TRBV29-1, with 7 bases fitting TRBD2. Germline assignment: CDR1 SQVTM and CDR2 ANQGSEA. V dropped 6 bases and J dropped 0; count of bases not matched to a gene: 11. The CDR3 extends over 15 amino acids. The CDR3 DNA reads as TGCAGCGTAGAGGGACCGCGGACTAGCTCCTACGAGCAGTACTTC. Translation: CSVEGPRTSSYEQYF.

Comment on this clone: The junction does not match germline at one end; this may be a read error. In the same sample, other DNA sequences code for this CDR3. This chain joins TRBV6-2 or TRBV6-3 and TRBJ1-2; TRBD1 matches 8 bases. The CDR3 spans 14 residues. CDR1 MNHEY and CDR2 SVGEGT come from the germline V gene. CDR3 nucleotides: TGTGCCAGCAGTTACTCGTTGACAGGGGAAGGCTACACCTTT. Amino acid sequence: CASSYSLTGEGYTF.